These T cell receptor beta chains were read from a single sample in a study of T-cell reconstitution after alpha-beta-depleted transplantation in children. TCRdb reanalysed the PCR reads using MiXCR and keeps one entry per CDR3 protein. In the table there are a few hundred thousand distinct CDR3 sequences, 9.7% of which are singletons. Here the sequenced sample was PBMCs from the stem cell graft donor, taken from the stem cell graft. These receptors were obtained from a human donor who donated a stem cell graft to a child with SCID. CDR3s include the opening cysteine and the closing phenylalanine or tryptophan. Fields, in order: D gene, clone size, J gene, V gene, CDR3 length, CDR3 DNA, CDR3 protein. A D gene is named only where the DNA matches it firmly. Clone size appears in some rows only: once, few, many, or a class for an expanded clone.

>NA|NA|TRBJ1-5|TRBV19|15
TGTGCCAGTGGGACCCGACAGTGGAGCAATCAGCCCCAGCATTTT
CASGTRQWSNQPQHF
>TRBD1|many|TRBJ1-2|TRBV11-2|17
TGTGCCAGCAGCGCCCCGAAGACAGGGGCGAGAAACTATGGCTACACCTTC
CASSAPKTGARNYGYTF
>NA|few|TRBJ2-1|TRBV11-2|14
TGTGCCAGCAGCTTAGTTTCGTTAGTCTATGAGCAGTTCTTC
CASSLVSLVYEQFF
>NA|few|TRBJ2-1|TRBV6-5|12
TGTGCCAGCAGTTGGGGGAGGCATGAGCAGTTCTTC
CASSWGRHEQFF
>NA|many|TRBJ2-3|TRBV29-1|13
TGCAGCTTTACCCGGGACAGCACAGATACGCAGTATTTT
CSFTRDSTDTQYF
>TRBD1|few|TRBJ2-7|TRBV9|15
TGTGCCAGCAGCGTAGAGGCAGGGGGCTTCTACGAGCAGTACTTC
CASSVEAGGFYEQYF
>NA|many|TRBJ1-1|TRBV7-9|15
TGTGCCAGCAGCTTAGGTGGCGCAGCGCGGACTGAAGCTTTCTTT
CASSLGGAARTEAFF
>NA|many|TRBJ2-3|TRBV12-3/TRBV12-4|12
TGTGCCAGCAGCAAAGACGCAGATACGCAGTATTTT
CASSKDADTQYF
>TRBD2|many|TRBJ2-1|TRBV6-1|13
TGTGCCGTGAAGCGGGGGGGCCCGGGTGAGCAGTTCTTC
CAVKRGGPGEQFF
>TRBD2|many|TRBJ2-1|TRBV5-1|15
TGCGCCAGCAGCCGGGGTAGCGGGGACTACAATGAGCAGTTCTTC
CASSRGSGDYNEQFF
>NA|many|TRBJ2-2|TRBV20-1|14
TGCAGTGCTAGAACGGGGGGCTCCACCGGGGAGCTGTTTTTT
CSARTGGSTGELFF
>NA|many|TRBJ1-5|TRBV11-2|15
TGTGCCAGCAGTCGATCAGGGGATGGCAATCAGCCCCAGCATTTT
CASSRSGDGNQPQHF
>NA|many|TRBJ2-7|TRBV12-3/TRBV12-4|15
TGTGCCAGCAGTTACGGACCGCGCCGACGCCACGAGCAGTACTTC
CASSYGPRRRHEQYF
>NA|NA|TRBJ2-3|TRBV4-3|16
TGCGCCAGCAGCCAAGATACCGGGGGGCTAACAGATACGGAGTATTTT
CASSQDTGGLTDTEYF
>NA|many|TRBJ1-1|TRBV20-1|13
TGCAGTGCTAGAGACCTACGAGGGACTGAAGCTTTCTTT
CSARDLRGTEAFF
>NA|many|TRBJ2-3|TRBV7-8|15
TGTGCCAGCAGCTTAGCGTTCGCAGGGCCAGATACGCAGTATTTT
CASSLAFAGPDTQYF
>NA|many|TRBJ1-2|TRBV7-9|13
TGTGCCAGCACCGCATCGTTCTACTATGGCTACACCTTC
CASTASFYYGYTF
>NA|many|TRBJ1-1|TRBV6-1|18
TGTGCCAGCAGTGTTGCCCCAGGTAGGGTCAGCATGAACACTGAAGCTTTCTTT
CASSVAPGRVSMNTEAFF
>NA|many|TRBJ2-2|TRBV5-6|14
TGTGCCAGCACCCGCCCCCCGAACACCGGGGAGCTGTTTTTT
CASTRPPNTGELFF
>TRBD2|NA|TRBJ2-3|TRBV19|20
TGTGCCAGTAGTCCCCCCAAGGGGCTAGCGGGGGGGAGAAGCACAGATACGCAGTATTTT
CASSPPKGLAGGRSTDTQYF
>NA|many|TRBJ1-6|TRBV2|11
TGTGCCAGCAGGGGTAATTCACCCCTCCACTTT
CASRGNSPLHF
>NA|many|TRBJ1-6|TRBV28|14
TGTGCCAGCAGTTTATGGGAGGCGGGTTCACCCCTCCACTTT
CASSLWEAGSPLHF
>TRBD2|once|TRBJ2-1|TRBV7-9|15
TGTGCCAGCAGCTTTACGGGCCCGGGAGGGCATGAGCAGTTCTTC
CASSFTGPGGHEQFF
>NA|many|TRBJ1-6|TRBV5-1|14
TGCGCCAGCAGCTTGTTGCCCGAAGGATCACCCCTCCACTTT
CASSLLPEGSPLHF
>NA|many|TRBJ1-1|TRBV5-1|18
TGCGCCAGCAGCTTGGTGGGGATGGGGGGTGTGCAGAACACTGAAGCTTTCTTT
CASSLVGMGGVQNTEAFF
>TRBD1|many|TRBJ1-5|TRBV12-3/TRBV12-4|17
TGTGCCAGCAGTCGAGAACCACGGGACAGTCGCAATCAGCCCCAGCATTTT
CASSREPRDSRNQPQHF
>NA|many|TRBJ2-1|TRBV19|15
TGTGCCAGTAGTATGTACGCCTACTCCTACAATGAGCAGTTCTTC
CASSMYAYSYNEQFF
>TRBD2|many|TRBJ2-1|TRBV5-1|16
TGCGCCAGCAGCTTGGCCCCGGGACTAGCCATCAATGAGCAGTTCTTC
CASSLAPGLAINEQFF
>NA|many|TRBJ1-1|TRBV7-9|13
TGTGCCAGCAGCTCCCAGGGGTCTCATGAAGCTTTCTTT
CASSSQGSHEAFF
>NA|NA|TRBJ1-2|TRBV28|13
TGTGCCAGCAGTTTCGGCGGACAGCACGGCTACACCTTC
CASSFGGQHGYTF
>NA|many|TRBJ1-2|TRBV4-1|17
TGCGCCAGCAGCCAAGTGGTCATAACGAAAGCTAACTATGGCTACACCTTC
CASSQVVITKANYGYTF
>NA|many|TRBJ2-3|TRBV5-1|11
TGCGCCAGCGGTTTTGCAGATACGCAGTATTTT
CASGFADTQYF
>TRBD1|many|TRBJ1-6|TRBV5-6|16
TGTGCCAGCAGCCCGACCCGGACAGGACCAAATTCACCCCTCCACTTT
CASSPTRTGPNSPLHF
>NA|many|TRBJ2-3|TRBV12-3/TRBV12-4|17
TGTGCCAGCAGTTTCGGCCCCGGGACGGGAGGCACAGATACGCAGTATTTT
CASSFGPGTGGTDTQYF
>NA|many|TRBJ2-7|TRBV12-3/TRBV12-4|14
TGTGCCAGCAGGCGCGGGCTAGCCTCCTACGAGCAGTACTTC
CASRRGLASYEQYF
>TRBD1|many|TRBJ2-3|TRBV20-1|14
TGCAGTGCTACCGGGACAGGGTACCCAGATACGCAGTATTTT
CSATGTGYPDTQYF
>NA|many|TRBJ1-6|TRBV12-3/TRBV12-4|14
TGTGCCAGCAGGCCCGGACAGCTCAATTCACCCCTCCACTTT
CASRPGQLNSPLHF
>NA|many|TRBJ1-3|TRBV6-1|13
TGTGCCAGCAGTGCGGGCCCCACAAACACCATATATTTT
CASSAGPTNTIYF
>TRBD1|many|TRBJ1-2|TRBV27|15
TGTGCCAGCAGTCTAGGACAGGGGTTTCGCTATGGCTACACCTTC
CASSLGQGFRYGYTF
>NA|NA|TRBJ1-5|TRBV7-9|13
TGTGCCAGCAGCTCTTGGGGGGGTCAGCCCCAGCATTTT
CASSSWGGQPQHF
>NA|few|TRBJ2-5|TRBV3-1|14
TGTGCCAGCAGAGAACAAAGGACTCTCGGGACCCAGTACTTC
CASREQRTLGTQYF
>TRBD1|many|TRBJ1-6|TRBV6-1|15
TGTGCCAGCAGTCGAGGGACAGTCCCTAATTCACCCCTCCACTTT
CASSRGTVPNSPLHF
>NA|NA|TRBJ2-1|TRBV20-1|15
TGCAGTGCCATCCCGGTAAGGGGGGCCAACAATGAGCAGTTCTTC
CSAIPVRGANNEQFF
>TRBD2|many|TRBJ2-7|TRBV6-1|18
TGTGCCAGCAGACGCGAACGACTAGCGGGGGGGCTCCACTACGAGCAGTACTTC
CASRRERLAGGLHYEQYF
>NA|many|TRBJ2-7|TRBV2|14
TGTGCCAGCCGCCGCAGGGCAGAATCCTACGAGCAGTACTTC
CASRRRAESYEQYF
>TRBD2|many|TRBJ2-2|TRBV27|16
TGTGCCAGCAGTCAACTGGGACTAGCCAACACCGGGGAGCTGTTTTTT
CASSQLGLANTGELFF
>NA|many|TRBJ1-2|TRBV5-1|13
TGCGCCAGCACGCATTCAGTCGGTTCTGGCTACACCTTC
CASTHSVGSGYTF
>TRBD2|NA|TRBJ2-4|TRBV20-1|17
TGCTGTGCTGAGGCTCCGGGCGGGGGGGCTTTCGGAAACATTCAGTACTTC
CCAEAPGGGAFGNIQYF
>NA|many|TRBJ2-7|TRBV11-2|11
TGTGCCAGCAGCTTAGGGACAGAGCAGTACTTC
CASSLGTEQYF
>TRBD1|few|TRBJ2-7|TRBV18|13
TGTGCCAGCTCACTGGACAGGGGGCGCGAGCAGTACTTC
CASSLDRGREQYF
>NA|many|TRBJ2-4|TRBV2|12
TGTGCCAGCAGCAAACTTGGGGGCGATCAGTACTTC
CASSKLGGDQYF
>NA|many|TRBJ2-3|TRBV20-1|14
TGCAGTGCTAGAGATTGGAGGGGTGAAGATACGCAGTATTTT
CSARDWRGEDTQYF
>TRBD2|few|TRBJ2-1|TRBV5-5|17
TGTGCCAGCAGCTTTGAGGGTTGGGGCGGGGGTGTCAATGAGCAGTTCTTC
CASSFEGWGGGVNEQFF
>NA|few|TRBJ2-2|TRBV7-2|16
TGTGCCAGCAGCGTGAAGATCCGGCGGAGCACCGGGGAGCTGTTTTTT
CASSVKIRRSTGELFF
>NA|many|TRBJ1-5|TRBV20-1|15
TGCAGTGCTAGGGACCGGGGGCGAGGAAGTCAGCCCCAGCATTTT
CSARDRGRGSQPQHF